The rows below give T cell receptor beta chains drawn from one sample of a study of naive and memory T cell subsets. A single record per CDR3 protein comes from TCRdb applying MiXCR to the UMI-ligation and nested PCR reads. The sample lists about 3,000 distinct CDR3 sequences, around 5.3% seen once, with more than 30% in the top ten. The specimen was CD4+ TEMRA cells from blood. These receptors were obtained from a human donor in good health. CDR3s leave out the opening cysteine and the closing phenylalanine or tryptophan. Not every row has a clone size; where given, it reads once, few, many or a size class.

TRBV3-1	-	TRBJ2-7	ASSQSVREQY
TRBV27	medium-sized	TRBJ1-1	ASSLGRVNTEAF
TRBV14	many	TRBJ2-7	ASSDAYEQY
TRBV7-9	many	TRBJ2-4	ASSLAGRPGNIQY
TRBV15	many	TRBJ2-2	ATSPREGTGELF
TRBV5-1	many	TRBJ2-1	ASSSLAGLNNEQF
TRBV30	medium-sized	TRBJ2-7	AWSHYGGVLREQY
TRBV5-1	medium-sized	TRBJ2-5	ASSAGQQETQY
TRBV5-6	medium-sized	TRBJ2-7	ASTILATGRYEQY
TRBV3-1	few	TRBJ1-5	ASSQEVSNQPQH
TRBV11-2	-	TRBJ2-2	ASSRRAGNLAELF
TRBV2	many	TRBJ1-4	ASSEGGTANEKLF
TRBV29-1	many	TRBJ2-5	SVDGAGGRTQY
TRBV28	many	TRBJ2-2	ASNGGHGGELF
TRBV9	medium-sized	TRBJ2-5	ASSVLTGQSETQY
TRBV4-2	hyperexpanded	TRBJ2-7	ASSQETSGSYEQY
TRBV30	-	TRBJ1-2	AWTHGTGGSYGYT
TRBV28	medium-sized	TRBJ1-5	ASSFSYQPQH
TRBV29-1	medium-sized	TRBJ2-1	SAKGLGNYNEQF
TRBV10-3	hyperexpanded	TRBJ2-1	AISEREDYNEQF
TRBV18	medium-sized	TRBJ2-3	ASSPISGRSTDTQY
TRBV6-5	many	TRBJ1-6	ASSYYGQGISPLH
TRBV11-1	-	TRBJ2-1	ASRVDSGSYNEQF
TRBV13	hyperexpanded	TRBJ2-7	ASRNGLAGVRSYEQY
TRBV20-1	many	TRBJ1-5	SVQDSNQPQH
TRBV11-2	medium-sized	TRBJ1-1	ASSLRDIMNTEAF
TRBV7-9	many	TRBJ1-4	ASSSRGGEKLF
TRBV15	medium-sized	TRBJ1-1	ATSSTGSSGTEAF
TRBV30	medium-sized	TRBJ2-7	AWNTELTRLY
TRBV6-6	-	TRBJ2-7	ASGRSYEQY
TRBV20-1	many	TRBJ2-1	SARDSRASYNEQF
TRBV9	many	TRBJ2-1	ASSVRTSGYNEQF
TRBV10-3	few	TRBJ2-1	AISGRGRSNSSYNEQF
TRBV24-1	large	TRBJ2-7	ATVFRDLGPYEQY
TRBV5-4	medium-sized	TRBJ1-5	ASSLGGSNQPQH
TRBV20-1	medium-sized	TRBJ1-1	SARGMDRVVWTEAF
TRBV4-1	many	TRBJ1-5	ASSQDWVSNQPQH
TRBV7-2	medium-sized	TRBJ1-5	ASSLAGQGMEPQH
TRBV19	medium-sized	TRBJ2-2	ASNPSVGLAGGPRSGELF
TRBV12-3/TRBV12-4	many	TRBJ2-4	ASRGLAGAKNIQY
TRBV29-1	hyperexpanded	TRBJ2-3	SGDRGQGTDTQY
TRBV6-1	many	TRBJ2-2	ASSWDKNTGELF
TRBV11-2	many	TRBJ2-4	ASSLFGTIAKNIQY
TRBV7-9	large	TRBJ1-1	ASSTGPGTEAF
TRBV6-1	many	TRBJ2-5	ASSSQPEETQY
TRBV12-3/TRBV12-4	many	TRBJ2-1	ASTREGPYNEQF